Shown below are 32 T cell receptor beta chains from a single sample sequenced in a study of T-cell reconstitution after alpha-beta-depleted transplantation in children. Preparation of the TCRbeta library involved a method that used unique molecular identifiers. MiXCR, run by TCRdb on the PCR reads, gives a single entry per CDR3 protein. This sample has around 450,000 distinct CDR3 sequences, with roughly a tenth found just once. Sequencing was performed on PBMCs, taken before TCRalphabeta/CD19-depleted stem cell transplant. These receptors came from a child aged 2-9 years with inherited bone marrow failure, due to receive a stem cell transplant.

The chain carries TRBV5-6 and TRBJ1-2; no firm D call. This CDR3 is built from 13 residues. The V end lost 3 bases, the J end lost 6 bases, and 12 bases lay between the germline ends. Germline CDR1 reads SGHDT; CDR2 reads YYEEEE. The CDR3 nucleotides read TGTGCCAGCAGCTCAGGAGCCGTAAATGGCTACACCTTC. Amino acid sequence: CASSSGAVNGYTF. Full variable domain (remainder filled in from reference TRBV5-6 and TRBJ1-2): DAGVTQSPTHLIKTRGQQVTLRCSPKSGHDTVSWYQQALGQGPQFIFQYYEEEERQRGNFPDRFSGHQFPNYSSELNVNALLLGDSALYLCASSSGAVNGYTFGSGTRLTVV.

This clonotype was found many times. This rearrangement joins TRBV7-2 to TRBJ2-5; the D gene could be TRBD1 or TRBD2 (5 bases each). CDR1 and CDR2 (germline): SGHTA, FQGNSA. The V and J ends lost 8 bases and 5 bases respectively, with 15 bases between them. The CDR3 is 13 residues long. CDR3 protein: CASGRGHQETQYF. The CDR3 nucleotides are TGTGCCAGCGGCCGGGGCCATCAGGAGACCCAGTACTTC.

The V gene is TRBV30, the J gene TRBJ2-7, with D tentatively TRBD2 (6 bases). The V end lost 0 bases, the J end lost 3 bases, and 15 bases lay between the germline ends. The CDR3 length is 15 residues. The germline V gene encodes CDR1 GTSNPN and CDR2 SVGIG (reference sequence). The CDR3 loop reads CAWSVGSGTFYEQYF. In DNA form, the CDR3 reads TGTGCCTGGAGTGTCGGTAGCGGCACTTTCTACGAGCAGTACTTC.

This clonotype was seen at least ten times. The gene calls are TRBV30 and TRBJ2-7; D may correspond to TRBD1 or TRBD2 (5 bases each). Germline values: CDR1 GTSNPN, CDR2 SVGIG (reference sequence). The V end lost 3 bases, the J end lost 0 bases, and 18 bases lay between the germline ends. CDR3 length: 16 amino acids. The CDR3 region has the DNA TGTGCCTGGAGCGAGTGGGGGTGGCCTAGCTCCTACGAGCAGTACTTC. Its translation is CAWSEWGWPSSYEQYF.

This clonotype has ten or more counts. The rearrangement uses TRBV12-3 or TRBV12-4 and TRBJ2-5; D not resolved. The CDR3 contains 14 residues. Trimming removed 5 bases from V and 5 bases from J, with 15 bases in between. The CDR3 reads CASSPLRGVETQYF. As DNA, the CDR3 is TGTGCCAGCAGTCCCCTCCGTGGGGTCGAGACCCAGTACTTC.

This clonotype was detected a few times. The chain uses TRBV7-2 and TRBJ2-2; TRBD1 matches 7 bases. Germline values: CDR1 SGHTA, CDR2 FQGNSA. Trimming at V came to 8 bases and at J to 6 bases, leaving 21 bases not matched to a gene. The length of the CDR3 is 18 residues. This CDR3 reads CASRNPDRVLWVPGELFF. The CDR3, as DNA: TGTGCCAGCCGCAACCCCGACAGGGTCCTTTGGGTCCCCGGGGAGCTGTTTTTT.

This clonotype has ten or more counts. The V and J genes are TRBV12-3 or TRBV12-4 and TRBJ2-2; no definite D call. V was clipped by 8 bases and J by 1 base, with 11 bases between them. This CDR3 is 14 amino acids long. The DNA for the CDR3 is TGTGCCAGCCTTTGGTCGGGGAACACCGGGGAGCTGTTTTTT. It yields the protein CASLWSGNTGELFF.

There are a few counts of this clonotype. The chain couples TRBV28 to TRBJ2-1; 7 positions agree with TRBD2. The CDR3 runs 15 residues. Germline CDR1 MDHEN, CDR2 SYDVKM. V lost 6 bases and J lost 0; bases outside the gene matches: 5. The CDR3 sequence: CASRRTRASYNEQFF. For the CDR3, the DNA is TGTGCCAGCAGGCGGACTAGGGCCTCCTACAATGAGCAGTTCTTC.

This clonotype was picked up many times. The CDR3 loop reads CASSADSSPMKAFF. The CDR3 bases are TGTGCCAGCAGTGCGGACAGCTCACCGATGAAAGCTTTCTTT. The chain combines TRBV27 with TRBJ1-1; a weak D match, TRBD1 (6 bases). Germline CDR1 MNHEY, CDR2 SMNVEV (reference sequence). The V end was cut by 5 bases, the J end by 9 bases, with 19 bases between. The length of the CDR3 is 14 residues.

Details on this clonotype: A read error may explain this, as a much larger clone is one base away. The V gene is TRBV12-3 or TRBV12-4, the J gene TRBJ1-5, with 7 bases fitting TRBD1. The V segment lost 1 base and the J segment 5 bases; nucleotides outside the gene matches: 5. There are 15 residues in the CDR3. The CDR3 loop reads CASSLEGAGDQPQHF. CDR3 in DNA: TGTGCCAGCAGTTTAGAGGGGGCCGGCGATCAGCCCCAGCATTTT.

This clonotype showed up many times. V gene TRBV5-1 combines with J gene TRBJ2-1; TRBD1 matches at 10 bases. J was trimmed by 3 bases and V by 5 bases; bases with no gene match: 8. The V gene's germline CDR1 is SGHRS and CDR2 YFSETQ. The CDR3 has 16 residues. CDR3 nucleotide sequence: TGCGCCAGCAGACGGAGACAGGGGGCTTTCTACAATGAGCAGTTCTTC. It yields the protein CASRRRQGAFYNEQFF.

This chain joins TRBV20-1 and TRBJ2-7, with TRBD2 matching 9 bases. There are 17 residues in the CDR3. CDR1 and CDR2 from the germline V gene are DFQATT and SNEGSKA (reference sequence). J was trimmed by 2 bases and V by 6 bases; bases with no gene match: 17. The CDR3 here is CSALPFRTASGTYEQYF. The CDR3 region has the DNA TGCAGTGCCCTACCCTTCCGAACGGCTAGCGGGACCTACGAGCAGTACTTC.

This clonotype was recorded many times. The chain has TRBV5-1 and TRBJ1-1, with D maybe TRBD1 (6 bases). The germline V and J ends were trimmed by 3 bases and 3 bases, with 12 bases remaining between them. The germline gives CDR1 SGHRS, CDR2 YFSETQ. The CDR3 is 14 amino acids. CDR3 protein: CASSSLDSYTEAFF. The CDR3 DNA reads as TGCGCCAGCAGCTCCCTGGACAGCTACACTGAAGCTTTCTTT.

Many counts were recorded for this clonotype. This chain uses TRBV12-3 or TRBV12-4 with TRBJ2-1; possible D gene TRBD2, 5 bases. This CDR3 is 14 amino acids long. V lost 2 bases, J lost 5 bases, and 10 bases lay in between. CDR3 bases: TGTGCCAGCAGTTTACCTAGCTACAACAATGAGCAGTTCTTC. Translated, it gives CASSLPSYNNEQFF.

This clonotype was detected many times. The chain is built from TRBV16 and TRBJ2-7, with TRBD1 identical over 7 bases. This CDR3 is 15 amino acids long. J was trimmed by 2 bases and V by 1 base; bases with no gene match: 5. CDR1 KGHSY and CDR2 FQNENV come from the germline V gene. CDR3 sequence reads: CASSQYAGGPYEQYF. The CDR3 coding sequence is TGTGCCAGCAGCCAATATGCAGGGGGTCCCTACGAGCAGTACTTC.

This clonotype has at least ten counts. V is TRBV11-2 and J is TRBJ1-1, with D hard to call. The CDR3 is 15 residues long. Trimming pared 5 bases from V and 2 bases from J, leaving 15 bases between. Germline loops: CDR1 SGHAT, CDR2 FQNNGV. The CDR3 region has the DNA TGTGCCAGCAGCAGTCCCAGACGGAGAAACACTGAAGCTTTCTTT. Translation gives CASSSPRRRNTEAFF.

At least ten counts were recorded for this clonotype. The chain carries TRBV3-1 and TRBJ2-2; D is possibly TRBD1 (6 bases). Germline V gene data show CDR1 as LGHDT and CDR2 as YNNKEL (reference sequence). CDR3 length equals 14 residues. Trimming left V 2 bases short and J 6 bases short, with 10 bases between. The CDR3 DNA follows: TGTGCCAGCAGCCAACGTGGGGGCCCCGGGGAGCTGTTTTTT. Translating it yields CASSQRGGPGELFF. Full variable domain (missing parts from reference TRBV3-1 and TRBJ2-2): DTAVSQTPKYLVTQMGNDKSIKCEQNLGHDTMYWYKQDSKKFLKIMFSYNNKELIINETVPNRFSPKSPDKAHLNLHINSLELGDSAVYFCASSQRGGPGELFFGEGSRLTVL.

The table lists this clonotype with a few counts. The chain links TRBV30 to TRBJ2-7, with a possible D match to TRBD1 (6 bases). Germline V CDR1 and CDR2: GTSNPN, SVGIG (reference sequence). CDR3 length equals 13 residues. V was cut by 4 bases and J by 5 bases, with 15 bases left in between. The CDR3: CAWNRGRGDEQYF. CDR3 DNA sequence: TGTGCCTGGAATCGTGGCAGGGGTGACGAGCAGTACTTC.

Ten or more counts support this clonotype. Here the CDR3 reads CAISESGRVHEQYF. CDR3 DNA: TGTGCCATCAGTGAGTCCGGCAGGGTCCACGAGCAGTACTTC. The gene calls are TRBV10-3 and TRBJ2-7; TRBD1 might be the D (5 bases). The CDR3 is made up of 14 amino acids. Trimming took 0 bases from V and 5 from J, leaving 11 bases between them. Germline loops: CDR1 ENHRY, CDR2 SYGVKD.

Of note for this clonotype: This may come from a read error, since a much larger clone is one base off. V usage is TRBV19 and J usage is TRBJ1-5; TRBD1 is a possible D gene (6 bases). The CDR3 is 15 amino acids. CDR1 is LNHDA and CDR2 is SQIVND in the germline V gene (reference sequence). The germline V and J ends were trimmed by 5 bases and 3 bases, with 14 bases remaining between them. The CDR3 here is CASSWGRGINQPQHF. The CDR3 coding sequence is TGTGCCAGTAGTTGGGGCAGGGGAATCAATCAGCCCCAGCATTTT.

This clonotype was seen ten or more times. The gene calls are TRBV11-2 and TRBJ2-2, with 10 positions matching TRBD1. The CDR3 length is 15 residues. Germline V lookup: CDR1 SGHAT, CDR2 FQNNGV. J gave up 5 bases and V 5 bases, and 5 bases lay outside the gene matches. The chain's CDR3 is CASSQDRGRTGELFF. In DNA, the CDR3 is TGTGCCAGCAGCCAGGACAGGGGGAGAACCGGGGAGCTGTTTTTT.

There are many counts of this clonotype. The chain has TRBV6-5 and TRBJ2-3; 11 bases agree with TRBD2. V trimming: 4 bases; J trimming: 7 bases; junction bases outside the gene matches: 10. The V gene's germline CDR1 is MNHEY and CDR2 SVGAGI. This CDR3 spans 16 amino acids. The chain's CDR3 is CASSFPTSGEGYTQYF. CDR3 DNA sequence: TGTGCCAGCAGTTTCCCGACTAGCGGGGAAGGGTATACGCAGTATTTT.

Notes on this clonotype: A much larger clone lies one base from this, so it may be a read error. The gene calls are TRBV20-1 and TRBJ2-3, with unresolved D. This CDR3 region has 11 residues. Trimming removed 2 bases at V and 10 bases at J, with 10 bases between. Germline lookup yields CDR1 DFQATT and CDR2 SNEGSKA (reference sequence). CDR3 sequence (DNA): TGCAGTGCTAGACTCGCCCCCTCGCAGTATTTT. This gives the protein CSARLAPSQYF.

Many counts were recorded for this clonotype. CDR3 coding DNA: TGTGCCACCAGCAGAACACACAGAACAGGGGAGAGGAACTATGGCTACACCTTC. Translation gives CATSRTHRTGERNYGYTF. This sequence joins TRBV15 and TRBJ1-2, with 7 bases fitting TRBD1. The trim removed 2 bases at V and 2 bases at J, leaving 14 bases unmatched. CDR1 is LNHNV and CDR2 is YYDKDF in the germline V gene (reference sequence). This CDR3 is 18 amino acids long.

There are a few counts of this clonotype. This chain joins TRBV5-1 and TRBJ2-5; perhaps TRBD2 as D (5 bases). Germline-derived CDR1 and CDR2 are SGHRS and YFSETQ. The CDR3 covers 14 residues. Trimming removed 5 bases at V and 2 bases at J, with 13 bases between. The chain's CDR3 is CASSLEANQETQYF. The CDR3 nucleotides read TGCGCCAGCAGTCTGGAGGCGAATCAAGAGACCCAGTACTTC.

This rearrangement joins TRBV12-3 or TRBV12-4 to TRBJ2-7, with 8 bases that match TRBD1. V trimming: 4 bases; J trimming: 3 bases; junction bases outside the gene matches: 2. The CDR3 is 13 residues long. CDR3 DNA: TGTGCCAGCAGTTACACAGGGGGCTACGAGCAGTACTTC. Amino acids: CASSYTGGYEQYF.

This clonotype was recorded many times. The genes are TRBV12-3 or TRBV12-4 and TRBJ2-7; 7 bases agree with TRBD2. V was clipped by 3 bases and J by 3 bases; unmatched bases: 5. This CDR3 has 14 residues. DNA for the CDR3: TGTGCCAGCAGTTTGGATAGCGGGCTCTACGAGCAGTACTTC. Its translation: CASSLDSGLYEQYF.

The gene calls are TRBV29-1 and TRBJ2-1; a possible D gene is TRBD1 (6 bases). This CDR3 has 13 residues. The V gene lost 7 bases and the J gene lost 6 bases, with 16 bases spanning the gap. CDR1 is SQVTM and CDR2 is ANQGSEA in the germline V gene. For the CDR3, the DNA is TGCAGCGCCCTACCACAGGGCCGCAATGAGCAGTTCTTC. Translating gives CSALPQGRNEQFF.

The table lists this clonotype with a few counts. The rearrangement uses TRBV7-2 and TRBJ2-1; D possibly corresponds to TRBD2 (6 bases). CDR1 and CDR2 (germline): SGHTA, FQGNSA. V gave up 4 bases and J gave up 8 bases, with 21 bases separating them. CDR3 size: 16 residues. The CDR3 reads CASSSTAGMTGDEQFF. CDR3 DNA: TGTGCCAGCAGCTCCACGGCGGGGATGACGGGGGATGAGCAGTTCTTC.

In its sample, this clonotype was seen many times. The gene calls are TRBV11-2 and TRBJ2-2; D is unclear. Trimming cost V 8 bases and J 1 base, with 11 bases left between them. This CDR3 comprises 14 residues. Germline V gene data show CDR1 as SGHAT and CDR2 as FQNNGV. The CDR3 loop is CASSRGVNTGELFF. DNA for the CDR3: TGTGCCAGCTCCCGCGGAGTGAACACCGGGGAGCTGTTTTTT.

This clonotype was counted ten times or more. The chain is built from TRBV25-1 and TRBJ2-1; no definite D call. The CDR3 runs to 16 residues. The germline V and J ends were trimmed by 3 bases and 8 bases, with 20 bases remaining between them. In germline, CDR1 is MGHDK, CDR2 SYGVNS. The CDR3 bases are TGTGCCAGCAGTGATCTGGAGTTGCCCCACTTCCATGAGCAGTTCTTC. Its protein is CASSDLELPHFHEQFF.

This clonotype has ten or more counts. The V and J genes are TRBV12-3 or TRBV12-4 and TRBJ1-5, with unresolved D. The CDR3 sequence is 14 residues long. V lost 4 bases to trimming and J lost 0 bases, with 7 bases between them. The CDR3 nucleotides are TGTGCCAGCAGTTATGGGGATAGCAATCAGCCCCAGCATTTT. Translating gives CASSYGDSNQPQHF.